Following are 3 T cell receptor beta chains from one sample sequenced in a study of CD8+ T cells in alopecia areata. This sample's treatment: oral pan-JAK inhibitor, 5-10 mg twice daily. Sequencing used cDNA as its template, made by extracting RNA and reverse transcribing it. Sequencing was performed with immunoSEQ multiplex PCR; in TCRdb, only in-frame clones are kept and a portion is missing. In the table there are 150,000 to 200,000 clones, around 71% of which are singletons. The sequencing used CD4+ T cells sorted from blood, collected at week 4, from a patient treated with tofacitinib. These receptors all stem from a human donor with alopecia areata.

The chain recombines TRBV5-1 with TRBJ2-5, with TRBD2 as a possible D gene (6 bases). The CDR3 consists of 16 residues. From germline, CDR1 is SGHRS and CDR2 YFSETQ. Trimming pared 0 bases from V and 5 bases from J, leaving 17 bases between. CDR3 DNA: TGCGCCAGCAGCTTGGCCGAGGCAGGGACTTGGGAGACCCAGTACTTC. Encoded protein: CASSLAEAGTWETQYF.

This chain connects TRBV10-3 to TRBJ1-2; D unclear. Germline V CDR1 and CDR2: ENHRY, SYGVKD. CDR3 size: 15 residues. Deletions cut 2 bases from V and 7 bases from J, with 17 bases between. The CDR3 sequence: CAISETDGFNGGYTF. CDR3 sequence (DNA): TGTGCCATCAGTGAGACGGACGGATTTAATGGTGGCTACACCTTC.

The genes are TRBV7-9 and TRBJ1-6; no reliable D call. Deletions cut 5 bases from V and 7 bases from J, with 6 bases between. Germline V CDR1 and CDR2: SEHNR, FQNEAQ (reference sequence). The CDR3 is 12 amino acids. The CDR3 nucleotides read TGTGCCAGCAGCCAGGCCAATTCACCCCTCCACTTT. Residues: CASSQANSPLHF.